Below are 3 T cell receptor beta chains sequenced from a single sample in a study of blood T cells in healthy people across ages. The second PCR ran roughly 7 to 12 cycles with a sample-barcoded 5' primer and J-beta primers. TCRdb redid the calling of the 5' RACE reads with MiXCR, one entry per CDR3 protein. The table includes about 800,000 distinct CDR3 sequences, approximately 25% detected once. This sample was also put to use in a study of T cells of mothers and their children.

The specimen sequenced was blood. Receptors originate from a boy between 5 and 17 years old in good health.

Concerning this clonotype: The final CDR3 position lacks the conserved phenylalanine or tryptophan, pointing to a likely read error. The limits of the CDR3 on the DNA are not certain, so only TCRdb's listed CDR3 is given. CDR3 in amino acids: CASTQGQASTDAQYS. The chain uses TRBV12-3 or TRBV12-4 and TRBJ2-3; TRBD1 is taken as the D call from the table, unchecked against the DNA. The CDR3 adds up to 15 amino acids, both ends counted.

This clonotype was seen many times. The chain joins TRBV18 to TRBJ1-3; D is ambiguous. V lost 0 bases and J 1 base, leaving 1 base between the germline ends. CDR1 KGHSH and CDR2 LQKENI come from the germline V gene. The CDR3 spans 13 residues. CDR3 DNA: TGTGCCAGCTCACCACCTTCTGGAAACACCATATATTTT. Amino acids: CASSPPSGNTIYF.

The V gene is TRBV5-1, the J gene TRBJ2-5, with TRBD1 matching 7 bases. V was clipped by 3 bases and J by 3 bases; unmatched bases: 5. Germline V gene data show CDR1 as SGHRS and CDR2 as YFSETQ. CDR3 size: 14 residues. CDR3 sequence reads: CASSSRDSEETQYF. As DNA, the CDR3 is TGCGCCAGCAGCTCCCGGGACAGCGAAGAGACCCAGTACTTC.